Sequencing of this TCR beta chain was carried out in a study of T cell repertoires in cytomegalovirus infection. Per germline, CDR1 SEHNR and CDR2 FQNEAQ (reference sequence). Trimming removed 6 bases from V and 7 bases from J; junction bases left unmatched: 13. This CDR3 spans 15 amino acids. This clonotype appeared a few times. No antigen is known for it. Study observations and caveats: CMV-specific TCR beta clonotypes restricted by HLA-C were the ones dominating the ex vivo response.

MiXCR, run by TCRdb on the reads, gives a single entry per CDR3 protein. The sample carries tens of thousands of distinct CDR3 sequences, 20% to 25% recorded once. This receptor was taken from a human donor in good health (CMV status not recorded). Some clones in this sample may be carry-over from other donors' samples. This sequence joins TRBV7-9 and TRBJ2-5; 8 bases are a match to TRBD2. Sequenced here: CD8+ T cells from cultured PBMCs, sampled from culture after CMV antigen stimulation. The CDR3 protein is CASSREGTSRVTQYF. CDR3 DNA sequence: TGTGCCAGCAGTCGGGAGGGTACCTCAAGGGTGACCCAGTACTTC.